The clone carrying this T cell receptor beta chain was seen at least ten times. Antigen specificity is unknown. A universal primer binding site was introduced by template switching. The final cDNA contained unique molecular identifiers. A single record per CDR3 protein comes from TCRdb applying MiXCR to the 5' RACE reads. The data hold 150,000 or so distinct CDR3 sequences, with 3% to 4.5% observed a single time. The sample originates from a study of identical twins. Study-wide results and caveats: Invariant T cells like MAIT and iNKT could partly confound the zero-insertion analyses. With monozygotic twins, out-of-frame TCR alpha sharing exceeded what models estimated. Within cord blood, abundant beta clonotypes carried fewer insertions, but memory repertoires showed no such trend.

This TCR was recovered from a man aged 18 to 29 in good health. Sequences were obtained from memory T cells sorted from blood.

CDR3 sequence: CASSLVWEATNEKLFF. The CDR3 DNA follows: TGTGCCAGCAGCTTAGTTTGGGAAGCAACTAATGAAAAACTGTTTTTT. V is TRBV7-7 and J is TRBJ1-4; D is undetermined. V lost 1 base to trimming and J lost 0 bases, with 9 bases between them. There are 16 residues in the CDR3. Germline V gene sequence: CDR1 SSHAT, CDR2 FNYEAQ (reference sequence).